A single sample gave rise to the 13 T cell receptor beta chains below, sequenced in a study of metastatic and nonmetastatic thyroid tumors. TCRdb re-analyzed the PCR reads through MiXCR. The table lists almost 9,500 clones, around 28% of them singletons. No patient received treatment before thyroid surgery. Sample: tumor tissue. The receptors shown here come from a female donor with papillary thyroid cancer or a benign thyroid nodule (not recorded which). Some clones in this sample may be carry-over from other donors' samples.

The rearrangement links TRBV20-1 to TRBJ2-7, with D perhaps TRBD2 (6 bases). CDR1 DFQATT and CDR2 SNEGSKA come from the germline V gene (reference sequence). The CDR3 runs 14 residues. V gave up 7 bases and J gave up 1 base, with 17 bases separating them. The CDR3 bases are TGCAGTGTTAACTGGAGGGCAAATTCCTACGAGCAGTACTTC. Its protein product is CSVNWRANSYEQYF.

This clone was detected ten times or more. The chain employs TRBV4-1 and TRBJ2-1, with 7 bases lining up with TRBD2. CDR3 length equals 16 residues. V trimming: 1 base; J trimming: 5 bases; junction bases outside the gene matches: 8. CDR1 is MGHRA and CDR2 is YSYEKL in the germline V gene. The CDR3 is CASSQAGRAQNNEQFF. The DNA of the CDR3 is TGCGCCAGCAGCCAAGCGGGGAGGGCCCAAAACAATGAGCAGTTCTTC.

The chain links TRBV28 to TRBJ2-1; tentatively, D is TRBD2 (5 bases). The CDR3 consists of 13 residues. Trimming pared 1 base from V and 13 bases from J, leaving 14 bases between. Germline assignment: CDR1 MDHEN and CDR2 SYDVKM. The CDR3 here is CASSLLDSQSQFF. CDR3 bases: TGTGCCAGCAGTTTATTGGACTCCCAATCTCAGTTCTTC.

In DNA form, the CDR3 reads TGTGCCAGCAGTGCGGGCTACGAGCAGTACTTC. Translating it yields CASSAGYEQYF. V is TRBV6-2 or TRBV6-3 and J is TRBJ2-7; possibly TRBD2 for D (5 bases). Trimming left V 5 bases short and J 3 bases short, with 5 bases between. The CDR3 covers 11 residues. CDR1 MNHEY and CDR2 SVGEGT come from the germline V gene.

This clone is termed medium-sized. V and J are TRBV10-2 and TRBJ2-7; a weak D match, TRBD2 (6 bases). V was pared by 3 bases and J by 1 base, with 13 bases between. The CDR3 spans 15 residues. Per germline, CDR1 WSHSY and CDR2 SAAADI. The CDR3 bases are TGCGCCAGCAGTGACGGGGGTTGGGCTTCCTACGAGCAGTACTTC. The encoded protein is CASSDGGWASYEQYF.

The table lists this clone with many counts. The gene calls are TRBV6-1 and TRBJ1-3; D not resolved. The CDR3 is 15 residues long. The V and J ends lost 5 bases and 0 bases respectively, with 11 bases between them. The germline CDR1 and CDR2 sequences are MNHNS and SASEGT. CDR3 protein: CASSRTEASGNTIYF. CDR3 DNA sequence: TGTGCCAGCAGTAGGACCGAAGCCTCTGGAAACACCATATATTTT.

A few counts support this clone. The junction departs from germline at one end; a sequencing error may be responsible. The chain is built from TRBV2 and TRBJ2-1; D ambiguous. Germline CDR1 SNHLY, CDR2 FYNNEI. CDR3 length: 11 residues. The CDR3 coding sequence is TGTGCTAGCAGCGTCCTCAATGATCAGTTCTTC. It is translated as CASSVLNDQFF.

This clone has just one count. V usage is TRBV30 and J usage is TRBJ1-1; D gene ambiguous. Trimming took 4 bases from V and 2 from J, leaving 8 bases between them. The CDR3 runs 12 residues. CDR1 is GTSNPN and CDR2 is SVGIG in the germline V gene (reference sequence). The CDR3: CAWNSLNTEAFF. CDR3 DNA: TGTGCCTGGAATTCACTTAACACTGAAGCTTTCTTT.

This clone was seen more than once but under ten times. Written as DNA, the CDR3 is TGTGCCAGCAGTTCAATAAAACCAGACAGGGACCGGTACGAGCAGTACTTC. This codes for CASSSIKPDRDRYEQYF. The J gene is TRBJ2-7, the V gene TRBV6-2 or TRBV6-3; TRBD1 agrees at 7 bases. The germline V gene has CDR1 MNHEY and CDR2 SVGEGT. This CDR3 comprises 17 residues. After removal of 4 bases from V and 4 bases from J, the junction contained 16 bases not matched to a gene.

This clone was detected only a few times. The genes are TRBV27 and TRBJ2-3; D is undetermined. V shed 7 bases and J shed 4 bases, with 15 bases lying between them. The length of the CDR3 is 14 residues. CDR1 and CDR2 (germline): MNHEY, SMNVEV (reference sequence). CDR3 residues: CASIFFVRADTQYF. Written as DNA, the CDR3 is TGTGCCAGCATTTTCTTTGTTCGGGCAGATACGCAGTATTTT.

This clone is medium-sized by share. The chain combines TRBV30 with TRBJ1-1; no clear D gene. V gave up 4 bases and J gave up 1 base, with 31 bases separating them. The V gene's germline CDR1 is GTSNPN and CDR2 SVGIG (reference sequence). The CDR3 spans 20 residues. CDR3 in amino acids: CAWIFPPGRRIQSGNTEAFF. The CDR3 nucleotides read TGTGCCTGGATCTTCCCGCCCGGACGGAGGATACAGAGCGGGAACACTGAAGCTTTCTTT.

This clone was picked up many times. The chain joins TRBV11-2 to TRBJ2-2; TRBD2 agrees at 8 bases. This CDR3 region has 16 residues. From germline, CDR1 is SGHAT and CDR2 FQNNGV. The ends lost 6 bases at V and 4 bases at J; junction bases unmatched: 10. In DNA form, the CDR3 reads TGTGCCAGCAGGTTCCCGGGACTAGGTATCACCGGGGAGCTGTTTTTT. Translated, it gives CASRFPGLGITGELFF.

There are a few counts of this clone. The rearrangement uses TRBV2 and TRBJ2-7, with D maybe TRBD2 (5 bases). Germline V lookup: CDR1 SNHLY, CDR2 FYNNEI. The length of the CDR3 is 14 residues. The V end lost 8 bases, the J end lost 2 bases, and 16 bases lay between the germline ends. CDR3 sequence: CASGGSMGTYEQYF. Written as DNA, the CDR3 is TGTGCCAGCGGTGGGAGTATGGGGACCTACGAGCAGTACTTC.